Listed below are T cell receptor beta chains from one sample, sequenced in a study of blood T cell repertoires in COVID-19. TCRdb keeps only in-frame clones here, not all; method: immunoSEQ multiplex PCR. The sample shows some 80,000 clones, roughly 82% of them seen only once. The source material was peripheral blood. These receptor sequences come from a man older than 75 with acute or convalescent COVID-19. Both conserved end residues are part of each CDR3. Fields, in order: J gene, V gene, D gene, clone size, CDR3 DNA, CDR3 protein. The D gene is left open where the match is weak. The size entry is marked missing in some rows and otherwise reads once, few, many or a size class.

>TRBJ1-1|TRBV27|.|.
TGTGCCAGCAGTCACGGGAGGAACACTGAAGCTTTCTTT
CASSHGRNTEAFF
>TRBJ1-6|TRBV2|.|.
TGTGCCAGCAGTGAAGTAGGAGGGACTTCTTATAATTCACCCCTCCACTTT
CASSEVGGTSYNSPLHF
>TRBJ1-1|TRBV4-2|.|.
TGTGCCAGCAGCCAAGAGGCCGGGACTCAAGCTTTCTTT
CASSQEAGTQAFF
>TRBJ1-2|TRBV6-1|TRBD1|.
TGTGCCAGCAGTGAAATGGGACAGGGGAATGGCTACACCTTC
CASSEMGQGNGYTF
>TRBJ2-3|TRBV27|TRBD2|.
TGTGCCAGCAGTCCAAGCGTGGGGCGGGGGGAACGCGATACGCAGTATTTT
CASSPSVGRGERDTQYF
>TRBJ2-3|TRBV11-2|TRBD1|.
TGTGCCAGCAGCCCAAGACAGGGCGCAGATACGCAGTATTTT
CASSPRQGADTQYF
>TRBJ1-2|TRBV15|.|.
TGTGCCACCAGCGGCGGGACTAACTATGGCTACACCTTC
CATSGGTNYGYTF
>TRBJ2-5|TRBV7-2|.|.
TGTGCCAGCAGCCCCAGGAGGGGGGGTGGAGAGACCCAGTACTTC
CASSPRRGGGETQYF
>TRBJ1-5|TRBV6-2/TRBV6-3|TRBD1|.
TGTGCCAGCAGTGACCCAACCGGGACAGCGAGTCAGCCCCAGCATTTT
CASSDPTGTASQPQHF
>TRBJ2-7|TRBV28|TRBD1|.
TGTGCCAGCATAAATGGGGACAGGGTATCCTACGAGCAGTACTTC
CASINGDRVSYEQYF
>TRBJ1-3|TRBV6-5|.|.
TGTGCCAGCAAACAGACAGGAACCTCTGGAAACACCATATATTTT
CASKQTGTSGNTIYF
>TRBJ2-7|TRBV9|.|once
TGTGCCAGCAGCGCCCCCGGGGGGCGCTCCTACGAGCAGTACTTC
CASSAPGGRSYEQYF
>TRBJ1-1|TRBV12-5|.|.
TGTGCTAGTGGTTTAGGTCGCCCGGGGGACACTGAAGCTTTCTTT
CASGLGRPGDTEAFF
>TRBJ1-5|TRBV3-1/TRBV3-2|.|.
TGTGCCAGCAGCCAAGATTGGAGGGCCGGGGGTCAGCCCCAGCATTTT
CASSQDWRAGGQPQHF
>TRBJ1-2|TRBV7-8|.|.
TGTGCCAGCAGCCCCCAAGGGGCTGGCTACACCTTC
CASSPQGAGYTF
>TRBJ2-2|TRBV3-1/TRBV3-2|TRBD1|.
TGTGCCAGCAGCCCAGCCGGGACAGGGAACGCCGGGGAGCTGTTTTTT
CASSPAGTGNAGELFF
>TRBJ2-3|TRBV24-1|.|.
TGTGCCACCAGTCAAACAGGGACGGATACGCAGTATTTT
CATSQTGTDTQYF
>TRBJ2-2|TRBV2|TRBD2|.
TGTGCCAGCAGTTGGGGGGGGACCACCGGGGAGCTGTTTTTT
CASSWGGTTGELFF
>TRBJ2-1|TRBV20-1|.|.
TGCAGTGCTAGTCAGCGGTTCTACAATGAGCAGTTCTTC
CSASQRFYNEQFF
>TRBJ2-2|TRBV9|.|.
TGTGCCAGCAGCGTGAAGCCCAGGGCGAACACCGGGGAGCTGTTTTTT
CASSVKPRANTGELFF